A selection of T cell receptor beta chains follows, all from one sample in a study of cytomegalovirus exposure and HLA in healthy donors. Sequenced by immunoSEQ multiplex PCR; TCRdb stores in-frame clones only, minus some. This table has 100,000 to 150,000 clones, over 70% appearing once. The sequencing sample was made of PBMCs. The receptors stem from a woman in her forties or fifties in good health and CMV-seronegative. Both conserved end residues are part of each CDR3. Fields, in order: V gene, J gene, CDR3 protein.

V: TRBV7-6
J: TRBJ2-1
CDR3: CASSLASGLQNEQFF

V: TRBV25-1
J: TRBJ1-5
CDR3: CASSNSDRLNQPQHF

V: TRBV4-3
J: TRBJ2-1
CDR3: CASSQDSSSGRTEQFF

V: TRBV4-3
J: TRBJ1-1
CDR3: CASSQDEVGSEAFF

V: TRBV19
J: TRBJ2-7
CDR3: CASSMSWRETYEQYF

V: TRBV5-4
J: TRBJ1-1
CDR3: CAFQQGAEFMNTEAFF

V: TRBV4-1
J: TRBJ1-2
CDR3: CASSRTTENYGYTF

V: TRBV28
J: TRBJ2-1
CDR3: CASSKGDRDRHFF

V: TRBV4-1
J: TRBJ2-7
CDR3: CASSHPLGLEQYF

V: TRBV28
J: TRBJ2-1
CDR3: CASTLPTGQHNEQFF

V: TRBV28
J: TRBJ2-1
CDR3: CASSFASTAGDEQFF

V: TRBV7-3
J: TRBJ2-1
CDR3: CASSLKRTSGRKDNEQFF

V: TRBV27
J: TRBJ1-1
CDR3: CASSPTGLTEAFF

V: TRBV7-9
J: TRBJ1-4
CDR3: CSSSLALGAPEKLFF

V: TRBV4-2
J: TRBJ2-2
CDR3: CASSQDRTSGILYTGELFF

V: TRBV6-5
J: TRBJ2-2
CDR3: CASSYRGATGELFF

V: TRBV7-8
J: TRBJ2-7
CDR3: CASSRAAEQYF

V: TRBV6-6
J: TRBJ2-7
CDR3: CASSYEPSGSHEQYF

V: TRBV19
J: TRBJ1-5
CDR3: CASKPIMDRKYSNQPQHF

V: TRBV10-3
J: TRBJ2-3
CDR3: CAISHPNGSYTDTQYF

V: TRBV19
J: TRBJ2-7
CDR3: CASSAGGSYEQYF

V: TRBV5-1
J: TRBJ2-6
CDR3: CASSLGAGGNSGANVLTF

V: TRBV5-8
J: TRBJ1-5
CDR3: CASSLGGQSNQPQHF

V: TRBV28
J: TRBJ2-7
CDR3: CASSPFPRILYEQYF

V: TRBV21-1
J: TRBJ2-7
CDR3: CASSAVPRHEQYF

V: TRBV12-1
J: TRBJ2-7
CDR3: CASSFPRLYEQYF

V: TRBV6-5
J: NA
CDR3: CASSRTGEIYEQYF

V: TRBV7-9
J: TRBJ2-1
CDR3: CASSLGSIGANEQFF

V: TRBV7-9
J: TRBJ2-1
CDR3: CASSPPGTSVGEQFF

V: TRBV30
J: TRBJ2-1
CDR3: CAWSDTSGSSEQFF